This T cell receptor (beta chain) was captured by sequencing in a study of blood T cell repertoires in COVID-19. On the study more broadly: The study drew acute and convalescent COVID-19 samples from the United States, Italy and Spain.

In the original processing: Quantification of nucleated cells was approximated via reference gene primer amplification. The protocol was immunoSEQ multiplex PCR, while the TCRdb copy is restricted to in-frame clones and leaves out a portion. Clone size and the V and J calls come from that table; the DNA yielded D and trimming. This table has 250,000 to 300,000 clones, 80% to 90% appearing once. CDR1 is SNHLY and CDR2 is FYNNEI in the germline V gene. The CDR3 has 14 residues. V shed 5 bases and J shed 1 base, with 12 bases lying between them. Participants were placed into cohorts based on the clinical history they reported.

The source material was PBMCs or T cells enriched from blood (not recorded which). The TCR comes from a woman aged 45-59 years who had been exposed to COVID-19. The genes are TRBV2 and TRBJ2-7; TRBD1 might be the D (6 bases). Here the CDR3 reads CASSTGIWSYEQYF. The CDR3 coding sequence is TGTGCCAGCAGTACAGGGATATGGTCCTACGAGCAGTACTTC.